These 31 T cell receptor beta chains were all obtained from the same sample, sequenced in a study of T cell responses to AZD1222 COVID-19 vaccine. Generated by immunoSEQ multiplex PCR, the TCRdb table keeps only in-frame clones and is missing some. The sample carries around 110,000 clones, approximately 85% recorded once. Sequenced material: peripheral blood, taken on day 0 of MenACWY control vaccination. The receptors stem from an adult in good health.

The J gene is TRBJ1-4, the V gene TRBV6-5; D ambiguous. This CDR3 spans 16 amino acids. V gave up 2 bases and J gave up 5 bases, with 15 bases separating them. The V gene's germline CDR1 is MNHEY and CDR2 SVGAGI. CDR3 amino acids: CASSYEGGGRNEKLFF. The CDR3 DNA reads as TGTGCCAGCAGTTACGAGGGAGGAGGGCGAAATGAAAAACTGTTTTTT.

The gene calls are TRBV7-9 and TRBJ2-7; 7 bases align to TRBD2. The CDR3 is made up of 14 amino acids. Trimming took 5 bases from V and 1 from J; bases not matched to a gene: 5. CDR1 and CDR2 (germline): SEHNR, FQNEAQ (reference sequence). The CDR3 region has the DNA TGTGCCAGCAGCCCCCGGGGGGAGTCCTACGAGCAGTACTTC. Its translation: CASSPRGESYEQYF.

V usage is TRBV27 and J usage is TRBJ2-7; the D is unclear. V lost 8 bases, J lost 0 bases, and 11 bases lay in between. The CDR3 covers 13 residues. Germline V CDR1 and CDR2: MNHEY, SMNVEV (reference sequence). The CDR3 nucleotides are TGTGCCAGCCGCCTTTCCGGCTCCTACGAGCAGTACTTC. Amino acids: CASRLSGSYEQYF.

Here the CDR3 reads CASSMYRDLGDSPLHF. Here the CDR3 DNA reads TGTGCCAGTAGTATGTACAGGGACTTGGGGGATTCACCCCTCCACTTT. The V gene is TRBV19, the J gene TRBJ1-6, with D maybe TRBD1 (6 bases). Germline V lookup: CDR1 LNHDA, CDR2 SQIVND (reference sequence). The CDR3 sequence is 16 residues long. V was pared by 3 bases and J by 8 bases, with 17 bases between. Full variable domain (rest looked up from reference TRBV19 and TRBJ1-6): DGGITQSPKYLFRKEGQNVTLSCEQNLNHDAMYWYRQDPGQGLRLIYYSQIVNDFQKGDIAEGYSVSREKKESFPLTVTSAQKNPTAFYLCASSMYRDLGDSPLHFGNGTRLTVT.

This clone was counted a few times. The chain joins TRBV19 to TRBJ2-6; a weak D match, TRBD1 (6 bases). CDR3 length: 19 amino acids. Per the germline V gene, CDR1 is LNHDA and CDR2 is SQIVND (reference sequence). Trimming shortened V by 7 bases and J by 0 bases, and 22 bases separated the two germline ends. The CDR3 spells CASTPMRTATPSGANVLTF. CDR3 sequence (DNA): TGTGCCAGTACCCCGATGAGGACAGCTACCCCCTCTGGGGCCAACGTCCTGACTTTC.

J is TRBJ2-2 and V is TRBV5-6, with unresolved D. This CDR3 spans 15 amino acids. Germline lookup yields CDR1 SGHDT and CDR2 YYEEEE. V lost 1 base to trimming and J lost 5 bases, with 12 bases between them. The chain's CDR3 is CASSLWQESTGELFF. The CDR3 DNA follows: TGTGCCAGCAGCTTGTGGCAAGAATCTACCGGGGAGCTGTTTTTT.

In DNA form, the CDR3 reads TGTGCCATCAGTGTGCGGGGAGGGGACAATCAGCCCCAGCATTTT. It yields the protein CAISVRGGDNQPQHF. The rearrangement uses TRBV10-3 and TRBJ1-5; D might be TRBD1 (5 bases). Germline CDR1 and CDR2: ENHRY and SYGVKD. Trimming cost V 4 bases and J 3 bases, with 13 bases left between them. The CDR3 loop spans 15 amino acids.

The sample holds one count of this clone. V is TRBV2 and J is TRBJ1-4; no clear D gene. Germline-derived CDR1 and CDR2 are SNHLY and FYNNEI. V was clipped by 4 bases and J by 0 bases, with 12 bases between them. CDR3 length equals 16 residues. This chain's CDR3 is CASSAFGLATNEKLFF. Written as DNA, the CDR3 is TGTGCCAGCAGTGCCTTTGGCCTCGCAACTAATGAAAAACTGTTTTTT.

Only one count was recorded for this clone. The chain couples TRBV11-2 to TRBJ1-4; no definite D call. The CDR3 is 14 residues long. Germline CDR1 SGHAT, CDR2 FQNNGV. Trimming pared 1 base from V and 8 bases from J, leaving 11 bases between. The CDR3 DNA reads as TGTGCCAGCAGCTTAGCTCTGGGGAGAGAAAAACTGTTTTTT. This sequence encodes CASSLALGREKLFF.

V gene TRBV28 combines with J gene TRBJ2-2; 8 positions match TRBD2. The CDR3 is 17 amino acids. Germline assignment: CDR1 MDHEN and CDR2 SYDVKM. V lost 8 bases and J lost 5; bases outside the gene matches: 16. CDR3 region: CASGPGGGPRRTGELFF. For the CDR3, the DNA is TGTGCCAGCGGTCCAGGCGGGGGGCCTCGGAGGACCGGGGAGCTGTTTTTT.

This clone was seen only a few times. The genes are TRBV7-2 and TRBJ1-5; no clear D. The V gene's germline CDR1 is SGHTA and CDR2 FQGNSA. The CDR3 runs to 14 residues. The V end was cut by 1 base, the J end by 7 bases, with 11 bases between. The CDR3, as DNA: TGTGCCAGCAGCTTAGAACTCGGGCGCCAGCCCCAGCATTTT. It encodes CASSLELGRQPQHF. Together with reference TRBV7-2 and TRBJ1-5, the CDR3 gives the full variable domain: GAGVSQSPSNKVTEKGKDVELRCDPISGHTALYWYRQSLGQGLEFLIYFQGNSAPDKSGLPSDRFSAERTGGSVSTLTIQRTQQEDSAVYLCASSLELGRQPQHFGDGTRLSIL.

The V and J genes are TRBV11-2 and TRBJ1-5; 7 nucleotides match TRBD1. V lost 4 bases and J lost 3; bases outside the gene matches: 6. CDR3 length: 15 amino acids. The germline gives CDR1 SGHAT, CDR2 FQNNGV. CDR3 protein: CASSYTGAVNQPQHF. The CDR3 coding sequence is TGTGCCAGCAGCTATACAGGGGCGGTCAATCAGCCCCAGCATTTT.

This clone has a single count. The chain has TRBV28 and TRBJ2-6, with 11 positions matching TRBD1. The CDR3 extends over 15 amino acids. Germline V CDR1 and CDR2: MDHEN, SYDVKM. The V gene end was trimmed by 8 bases and the J gene end by 2 bases; junction bases not matched to a gene: 2. The CDR3: CASGGQGAGANVLTF. The CDR3 DNA sequence: TGTGCCAGCGGGGGACAGGGGGCTGGGGCCAACGTCCTGACTTTC.

This clone appeared a single time. The gene calls are TRBV9 and TRBJ1-2; D may be TRBD1 (5 bases). Germline lookup yields CDR1 SGDLS and CDR2 YYNGEE. The V gene lost 4 bases and the J gene lost 5 bases, with 15 bases spanning the gap. This CDR3 contains 14 residues. The CDR3 here is CASSPGTSSYGYTF. In DNA form, the CDR3 reads TGTGCCAGCAGCCCTGGGACCTCCTCTTATGGCTACACCTTC.

The chain joins TRBV15 to TRBJ1-4; maybe TRBD1 (5 bases). The V gene's germline CDR1 is LNHNV and CDR2 YYDKDF (reference sequence). The CDR3 sequence is 15 residues long. V lost 1 base and J 4 bases, leaving 10 bases between the germline ends. CDR3 amino acids: CATSRGGAHNEKLFF. The CDR3 coding sequence is TGTGCCACCAGCAGAGGAGGGGCCCATAATGAAAAACTGTTTTTT.

This chain links TRBV28 with TRBJ1-6; a possible D gene is TRBD1 (5 bases). CDR1 and CDR2 from the germline V gene are MDHEN and SYDVKM. V lost 6 bases and J 10 bases, leaving 16 bases between the germline ends. The CDR3 is 14 residues long. CDR3 residues: CASRAWRGGSPLHF. The CDR3 bases are TGTGCCAGCAGGGCCTGGAGGGGCGGGTCACCCCTCCACTTT.

The table lists this clone with a count of one. DNA for the CDR3: TGTGCCAGCACTCACCGCAAGACAGGGACGAACACCGGGGAGCTGTTTTTT. Translated: CASTHRKTGTNTGELFF. The chain has TRBV2 and TRBJ2-2; TRBD1 aligns across 7 bases. Per the germline V gene, CDR1 is SNHLY and CDR2 is FYNNEI. V dropped 7 bases and J dropped 0; count of bases not matched to a gene: 11. The CDR3 runs to 17 residues.

The chain carries TRBV5-1 and TRBJ1-6; the D gene is possibly TRBD1 (6 bases). This CDR3 region has 14 residues. The ends were cut back, 1 base at V and 7 bases at J, with 9 bases in the middle. The germline V gene encodes CDR1 SGHRS and CDR2 YFSETQ. The CDR3 here is CASSLQGSNSPLHF. CDR3 nucleotide sequence: TGCGCCAGCAGCTTGCAGGGGTCGAATTCACCCCTCCACTTT.

The chain has TRBV9 and TRBJ2-2; D unresolved. The CDR3 loop spans 13 amino acids. V was pared by 0 bases and J by 5 bases, with 5 bases between. Germline values: CDR1 SGDLS, CDR2 YYNGEE. In DNA, the CDR3 is TGTGCCAGCAGCGTAGTGATGACCGGGGAGCTGTTTTTT. This sequence encodes CASSVVMTGELFF.

This clone has more than one count but fewer than ten. CDR3 DNA: TGTGCCAGCAGCTCATTTACAGGGAACAGCGACACTGAAGCTTTCTTT. This codes for CASSSFTGNSDTEAFF. The V gene is TRBV7-9, the J gene TRBJ1-1; D is possibly TRBD1 (6 bases). The V and J ends lost 4 bases and 3 bases respectively, with 18 bases between them. Germline assignment: CDR1 SEHNR and CDR2 FQNEAQ (reference sequence). This CDR3 region has 16 residues.

The CDR3 DNA is TGCGCCAGCAGCCACCTCCCAGGGGCTGGAAACACCATATATTTT. The encoded protein is CASSHLPGAGNTIYF. The chain has TRBV4-3 and TRBJ1-3; tentatively, D is TRBD1 (6 bases). The CDR3 contains 15 residues. The germline CDR1 and CDR2 sequences are LGHNA and YSLEER. V was clipped by 3 bases and J by 2 bases, with 11 bases between them.

The chain combines TRBV7-9 with TRBJ2-7, with D hard to call. CDR1 and CDR2 from the germline V gene are SEHNR and FQNEAQ (reference sequence). Deletions cut 1 base from V and 1 base from J, with 5 bases between. This CDR3 is 13 amino acids long. The CDR3 sequence is CASSLVLSYEQYF. CDR3 DNA sequence: TGTGCCAGCAGCTTAGTTTTATCCTACGAGCAGTACTTC.

V gene TRBV5-1 combines with J gene TRBJ1-1, with D perhaps matching TRBD1 (6 bases). The V end lost 4 bases, the J end lost 3 bases, and 16 bases lay between the germline ends. Germline CDR1 SGHRS, CDR2 YFSETQ. The CDR3 has 15 amino acids. The CDR3 bases are TGCGCCAGCAGCCCCGACTTACCAGGGGACACTGAAGCTTTCTTT. This translates into CASSPDLPGDTEAFF.

In its sample, this clone was seen a few times. V is TRBV18 and J is TRBJ2-7, with a possible D match to TRBD1 (6 bases). Germline V CDR1 and CDR2: KGHSH, LQKENI. Trimming left V 1 base short and J 1 base short, with 8 bases between. This CDR3 has 14 amino acids. CDR3 sequence (DNA): TGTGCCAGCTCACCACAGAGGGGGTCCTACGAGCAGTACTTC. Its translation: CASSPQRGSYEQYF.

The chain couples TRBV5-5 to TRBJ1-3, with TRBD1 matching over 8 bases. The germline V gene encodes CDR1 SGHKS and CDR2 YYEKEE (reference sequence). This CDR3 region has 15 residues. The V and J ends lost 4 bases and 2 bases, in that order; junction bases with no gene match: 5. CDR3 region: CASSSLQGAGNTIYF. In DNA, the CDR3 is TGTGCCAGCAGCAGCCTACAGGGGGCTGGAAACACCATATATTTT.

This chain connects TRBV6-5 to TRBJ1-1, with TRBD1 identical over 8 bases. After removal of 8 bases from V and 11 bases from J, the junction contained 10 bases not matched to a gene. Germline V gene lookup returns CDR1 MNHEY and CDR2 SVGAGI. The CDR3 runs 12 residues. The CDR3 protein is CASQQGGTHAFF. CDR3 nucleotide sequence: TGTGCCAGCCAACAGGGGGGCACCCACGCTTTCTTT.

In DNA form, the CDR3 reads TGTGCCAGCAGCCCCAGACAGGGGGCAGATACGCAGTATTTT. Protein: CASSPRQGADTQYF. The chain combines TRBV7-2 with TRBJ2-3; 9 nucleotides align to TRBD1. Germline V gene data show CDR1 as SGHTA and CDR2 as FQGNSA. Trimming took 5 bases from V and 4 from J; bases not matched to a gene: 4. The CDR3 consists of 14 residues. Based on the CDR3 plus reference TRBV7-2 and TRBJ2-3, the full variable domain is GAGVSQSPSNKVTEKGKDVELRCDPISGHTALYWYRQSLGQGLEFLIYFQGNSAPDKSGLPSDRFSAERTGGSVSTLTIQRTQQEDSAVYLCASSPRQGADTQYFGPGTRLTVL.

The chain joins TRBV27 to TRBJ2-7; TRBD2 might be the D (7 bases). The germline V gene encodes CDR1 MNHEY and CDR2 SMNVEV (reference sequence). The V and J ends lost 4 bases and 7 bases respectively, with 20 bases between them. This CDR3 is 15 amino acids long. This chain's CDR3 is CASSSLGGGAEEQYF. CDR3 in DNA: TGTGCCAGCAGTTCATTGGGGGGGGGCGCGGAAGAGCAGTACTTC.

The chain joins TRBV29-1 to TRBJ2-7; maybe TRBD1 (5 bases). The CDR3 extends over 12 amino acids. The V gene's germline CDR1 is SQVTM and CDR2 ANQGSEA. V dropped 6 bases and J dropped 3 bases, with 12 bases sitting between them. CDR3 sequence reads: CSVGQEIYEQYF. CDR3 coding DNA: TGCAGCGTCGGACAAGAAATCTACGAGCAGTACTTC.

The chain links TRBV5-1 to TRBJ1-1; weak D call: TRBD1 (5 bases). Germline lookup yields CDR1 SGHRS and CDR2 YFSETQ. V was clipped by 4 bases and J by 0 bases, with 10 bases between them. The length of the CDR3 is 14 residues. The CDR3 is CASSPGGLNTEAFF. The CDR3, as DNA: TGCGCCAGCAGCCCGGGGGGGTTGAACACTGAAGCTTTCTTT.

The V gene is TRBV19, the J gene TRBJ1-5; D is perhaps TRBD1 (5 bases). Per germline, CDR1 LNHDA and CDR2 SQIVND (reference sequence). The CDR3 is 16 residues long. The V gene lost 0 bases and the J gene lost 7 bases, with 16 bases spanning the gap. The DNA of the CDR3 is TGTGCCAGTAGTATAGATTCGGGCAGGGACTGGCAGCCCCAGCATTTT. Amino acids: CASSIDSGRDWQPQHF.